One sample yielded the 30 T cell receptor beta chains listed below, sequenced in a study of blood T cells in healthy people across ages. A second roughly 7 to 11 cycle PCR used barcoded and J-beta primers. In TCRdb, the 5' RACE reads were re-called with MiXCR into one record per CDR3 protein. Here the sample spans roughly 500,000 distinct CDR3 sequences, roughly a quarter being singletons. The sample taken for sequencing was blood. These receptors were collected from an older woman in good health.

The sample holds a few counts of this clonotype. This chain uses TRBV7-2 with TRBJ1-5; 11 nucleotides match TRBD1. CDR1 and CDR2 (germline): SGHTA, FQGNSA. The CDR3 covers 14 residues. V was clipped by 7 bases and J by 5 bases; unmatched bases: 4. The CDR3 region is CASTTGQGDQPQHF. The CDR3 region has the DNA TGTGCCAGCACGACGGGACAGGGGGATCAGCCCCAGCATTTT.

This clonotype was detected a few times. At one boundary the junction diverges from the germline segment, which might be a read error. The chain links TRBV27 to TRBJ2-3, with TRBD2 matching 7 bases. Germline CDR1 reads MNHEY; CDR2 reads SMNVEV (reference sequence). This CDR3 comprises 15 residues. The CDR3 is CASSLSFWDRVTSYF. The CDR3 DNA reads as TGTGCCAGCAGTTTATCGTTCTGGGACCGAGTGACTAGCTACTTT.

The sample holds a few counts of this clonotype. V gene TRBV12-3 or TRBV12-4 combines with J gene TRBJ2-6; 8 positions match TRBD1. The CDR3 loop spans 16 amino acids. Trimming at V came to 5 bases and at J to 4 bases, leaving 7 bases not matched to a gene. CDR3 loop: CASSDDRGSGANVLTF. Written as DNA, the CDR3 is TGTGCCAGCAGTGACGACAGGGGTTCAGGGGCCAACGTCCTGACTTTC.

This clonotype was seen more than once but under ten times. Because it lacks the conserved phenylalanine or tryptophan at the end, this CDR3 is likely a read error. The chain recombines TRBV7-8 with TRBJ2-7; the D is unclear. CDR3 length: 11 residues. Germline V gene lookup returns CDR1 SGHVS and CDR2 FQNEAQ. V shed 3 bases and J shed 6 bases, with 6 bases lying between them. CDR3 amino acids: CASSFTSEQYL. The CDR3 coding sequence is TGTGCCAGCAGCTTTACATCCGAGCAGTACCTC.

The J gene is TRBJ1-1, the V gene TRBV7-3; D gene uncertain. The germline CDR1 and CDR2 sequences are SGHTA and FQGTGA. The germline V and J ends were trimmed by 5 bases and 4 bases, with 11 bases remaining between them. CDR3 size: 13 residues. CDR3 nucleotides: TGTGCCAGCAGCGCCCGGCGGGGCACTGAAGCTTTCTTT. Protein product: CASSARRGTEAFF.

This clonotype was counted between two and nine times. The J gene is TRBJ2-5, the V gene TRBV20-1, with 8 positions matching TRBD2. Germline V gene data show CDR1 as DFQATT and CDR2 as SNEGSKA (reference sequence). This CDR3 is 14 amino acids long. J lost 2 bases, V lost 3 bases, and 5 bases had no gene match. CDR3 region: CSASPSGPQETQYF. The CDR3 nucleotides are TGCAGTGCTAGTCCTAGCGGGCCTCAAGAGACCCAGTACTTC.

The chain is built from TRBV10-3 and TRBJ2-1, with D maybe TRBD2 (6 bases). This CDR3 contains 15 residues. V lost 0 bases and J lost 6, with 12 bases in between. The germline V gene has CDR1 ENHRY and CDR2 SYGVKD. CDR3: CAISESGTRINEQFF. The CDR3 nucleotides are TGTGCCATCAGTGAGTCGGGGACTCGAATCAATGAGCAGTTCTTC.

The genes are TRBV2 and TRBJ2-1, with TRBD2 as a possible D gene (6 bases). CDR3 length: 18 residues. Germline V gene data show CDR1 as SNHLY and CDR2 as FYNNEI. Trimming removed 5 bases from V and 5 bases from J, with 25 bases in between. This CDR3 is CASSTPGTGLGVHNEQFF. The CDR3 DNA follows: TGTGCCAGCAGTACTCCCGGGACTGGCCTGGGGGTCCACAATGAGCAGTTCTTC.

This clonotype was counted only a few times. The rearrangement joins TRBV20-1 to TRBJ2-3; D not resolved. The CDR3 is 14 amino acids. Germline values: CDR1 DFQATT, CDR2 SNEGSKA (reference sequence). V was pared by 0 bases and J by 1 base, with 8 bases between. CDR3 coding DNA: TGCAGTGCTAGAGACGGCGGTGGCACAGATACGCAGTATTTT. This encodes CSARDGGGTDTQYF.

This clonotype was counted a few times. The chain employs TRBV10-3 and TRBJ1-3, with D unclear. The CDR3 is 15 residues long. Trimming shortened V by 2 bases and J by 1 base, and 9 bases separated the two germline ends. Germline V gene lookup returns CDR1 ENHRY and CDR2 SYGVKD. The DNA for the CDR3 is TGTGCCATCAGTGAGCGGGGAATTTCTGGAAACACCATATATTTT. It translates to CAISERGISGNTIYF.

This clonotype was recorded a few times. This chain joins TRBV15 and TRBJ1-4; D is uncertain. Germline V gives CDR1 LNHNV, CDR2 YYDKDF (reference sequence). Trimming took off 0 bases at V and 11 bases at J, with 13 bases between the two ends. The CDR3 extends over 14 amino acids. The CDR3 sequence is CATSRDLEGNKLFF. Written as DNA, the CDR3 is TGTGCCACCAGCAGAGATTTGGAAGGGAACAAACTGTTTTTT.

This clonotype occurred a few times. This rearrangement joins TRBV2 to TRBJ2-5; D is ambiguous. CDR3 length: 12 amino acids. Germline CDR1 is SNHLY and CDR2 is FYNNEI. Trimming cost V 7 bases and J 4 bases, with 10 bases left between them. The chain's CDR3 is CASTPTPETQYF. CDR3 sequence (DNA): TGTGCCAGCACCCCTACACCAGAGACCCAGTACTTC.

This clonotype was counted a few times. In DNA form, the CDR3 reads TGCGGCATACGGGTGAACACTGAAGCTTTCTTT. It encodes CGIRVNTEAFF. This chain connects TRBV29-1 to TRBJ1-1; D call uncertain. The germline CDR1 and CDR2 sequences are SQVTM and ANQGSEA. This CDR3 has 11 amino acids.

As regards this clonotype: Here the CDR3 omits its conserved ending phenylalanine or tryptophan, so a read error is the likely source. V and J are TRBV5-1 and TRBJ2-5; 10 nucleotides line up with TRBD2. From germline, CDR1 is SGHRS and CDR2 YFSETQ. This CDR3 comprises 14 residues. V gave up 4 bases and J gave up 4 bases; unmatched junction bases: 4. CDR3 nucleotides: TGCGCCAGCAGCCCGAGCGGGGGGGCAGAGACCCAGTACTCC. Amino acids: CASSPSGGAETQYS.

About this clonotype itself: One end of the junction is discordant with germline, which a read error may explain. This chain uses TRBV6-1 with TRBJ2-3; 12 bases match TRBD2. This CDR3 has 17 amino acids. Germline V lookup: CDR1 MNHNS, CDR2 SASEGT. CDR3 in DNA: TGTGCCAGCAGTGGATCTTGGACTAGCGGGGACACAGGTACGCAGTATTTT. It encodes CASSGSWTSGDTGTQYF.

The chain employs TRBV9 and TRBJ1-6; 7 positions agree with TRBD1. The germline V gene has CDR1 SGDLS and CDR2 YYNGEE. With 2 bases clipped from V and 7 bases from J, the junction kept 6 bases outside the gene matches. The CDR3 extends over 15 amino acids. CDR3 amino acids: CASSVRDRSNSPLHF. In DNA form, the CDR3 reads TGTGCCAGCAGCGTCAGGGACAGATCCAATTCACCCCTCCACTTT.

This clonotype was seen only once. The chain recombines TRBV3-1 with TRBJ1-6, with a weak D call TRBD1 (5 bases). In germline, CDR1 is LGHDT, CDR2 YNNKEL (reference sequence). Trimming removed 4 bases at V and 9 bases at J, with 19 bases between. This CDR3 contains 16 residues. The CDR3 DNA sequence: TGTGCCAGCAGCCCCCATCGTCGGGGGGTTTTTTCACCCCTCCACTTT. Translating it yields CASSPHRRGVFSPLHF.

This chain connects TRBV5-6 to TRBJ2-2, with D unclear. V dropped 2 bases and J dropped 8 bases, with 7 bases sitting between them. Germline values: CDR1 SGHDT, CDR2 YYEEEE. This CDR3 has 12 amino acids. Written as DNA, the CDR3 is TGTGCCAGCAGCTTACCGTGGGGGGAGCTGTTTTTT. The encoded protein is CASSLPWGELFF.

A word on this clonotype: At one end, the junction sequence differs from germline, possibly due to a read error. The chain is built from TRBV20-1 and TRBJ2-3; possibly TRBD1 or TRBD2 for D (6 bases each). This CDR3 comprises 16 residues. Looked up from germline, CDR1 is DFQATT and CDR2 is SNEGSKA (reference sequence). CDR3: CSASRIGGKGTDTRYF. CDR3 coding DNA: TGCAGTGCTAGCAGGATCGGGGGCAAAGGAACAGATACGCGGTATTTT.

Only a few counts were recorded for this clonotype. This chain links TRBV12-3 or TRBV12-4 with TRBJ2-5, with a tentative D call TRBD1 (5 bases). TRBJ2-1 explains the end of the DNA better; the J call may be wrong. The CDR3 has 16 amino acids. CDR3 sequence (DNA): TGTGCCAGCAGTTTGAAAGGGGCGATTCTTGGCAATGAGCAGTTCTTC. This sequence encodes CASSLKGAILGNEQFF.

J is TRBJ1-2 and V is TRBV5-6; no firm D call. The germline V and J ends were trimmed by 2 bases and 3 bases, with 8 bases remaining between them. The CDR3 has 13 amino acids. Germline V CDR1 and CDR2: SGHDT, YYEEEE. CDR3 region: CASSFVRDYGYTF. DNA for the CDR3: TGTGCCAGCAGCTTTGTACGTGACTATGGCTACACCTTC.

This clonotype appeared a few times. This chain joins TRBV5-1 and TRBJ2-5; 10 positions agree with TRBD2. The J call is doubtful: the DNA matches TRBJ2-1 better. The CDR3 covers 15 residues. CDR1 is SGHRS and CDR2 is YFSETQ in the germline V gene. CDR3 loop: CASSRLAGVINEQFF. The CDR3 DNA follows: TGCGCCAGCAGTCGTCTAGCGGGGGTGATTAATGAGCAGTTCTTC.

This clonotype was counted a few times. This rearrangement joins TRBV18 to TRBJ1-4; D is unresolved. The CDR3 is made up of 14 amino acids. Per germline, CDR1 KGHSH and CDR2 LQKENI. With 3 bases removed from V and 8 bases from J, the gap between germline ends came to 13 bases. The CDR3 coding sequence is TGTGCCAGCTCACCGGAGCACGGAGAAGAAAAACTGTTTTTT. Protein sequence: CASSPEHGEEKLFF.

This clonotype occurred a few times. The chain links TRBV5-1 to TRBJ2-5, with D possibly matching TRBD2 (6 bases). Trimming shortened V by 5 bases and J by 4 bases, and 15 bases separated the two germline ends. This CDR3 has 14 amino acids. CDR1 and CDR2 from the germline V gene are SGHRS and YFSETQ. The CDR3, as DNA: TGCGCCAGCAGGGGACTCCAAGCGGGAGAGACCCAGTACTTC. Residues: CASRGLQAGETQYF.

This clonotype was picked up a small number of times. The CDR3 DNA reads TGTGCCAGCAGGATCCTCTTTGACAGGCCTAATTCACCCCTCCACTTT. This translates into CASRILFDRPNSPLHF. The chain couples TRBV6-1 to TRBJ1-6; a possible D gene is TRBD1 (6 bases). The CDR3 is 16 residues long. Trimming took 6 bases from V and 6 from J, leaving 18 bases between them. CDR1 MNHNS and CDR2 SASEGT come from the germline V gene.

CDR3 in DNA: TGTGCCAGCACCCCTCGGGGGGACAGGACCTTTTCCTACGAGCAGTACTTC. Translated: CASTPRGDRTFSYEQYF. The V and J genes are TRBV21-1 and TRBJ2-7; the table's D call of TRBD1 was not tested on the DNA. TRBV21-1 is labeled a pseudogene. The CDR3 consists of 17 residues.

This clonotype appeared a few times. The chain uses TRBV5-1 and TRBJ1-1, with 7 bases identical to TRBD1. The CDR3 is made up of 15 amino acids. The V gene's germline CDR1 is SGHRS and CDR2 YFSETQ. V lost 0 bases, J lost 5 bases, and 7 bases stayed unmatched. CDR3 in DNA: TGCGCCAGCAGCTTGGTTCTTCAGGGGGGGACTGAAGCTTTCTTT. It translates to CASSLVLQGGTEAFF.

This clonotype appeared a few times. The chain combines TRBV11-2 with TRBJ1-4; D is undetermined. The ends were cut back, 0 bases at V and 2 bases at J, with 7 bases in the middle. The germline V gene has CDR1 SGHAT and CDR2 FQNNGV. This CDR3 has 15 residues. CDR3 loop: CASSLDIGTNEKLFF. CDR3 in DNA: TGTGCCAGCAGCTTAGATATAGGCACTAATGAAAAACTGTTTTTT.

The rearrangement uses TRBV28 and TRBJ2-3, with 11 bases fitting TRBD2. Germline CDR1 and CDR2: MDHEN and SYDVKM. This CDR3 region has 15 residues. Trimming removed 7 bases from V and 5 bases from J; junction bases left unmatched: 8. This CDR3 is CASIEASGRLDTQYF. CDR3 nucleotide sequence: TGTGCCAGCATCGAGGCTAGCGGGAGGTTAGATACGCAGTATTTT.

This clonotype was picked up a small number of times. The chain combines TRBV7-2 with TRBJ2-1; 9 nucleotides agree with TRBD2. This CDR3 comprises 16 residues. The ends lost 0 bases at V and 10 bases at J; junction bases unmatched: 10. Germline assignment: CDR1 SGHTA and CDR2 FQGNSA. CDR3: CASSLARAGGFGEQFF. CDR3 nucleotide sequence: TGTGCCAGCAGCTTAGCCAGAGCGGGGGGATTCGGGGAGCAGTTCTTC.